Below, 27 T cell receptor beta chains from the same sample are listed, as sequenced in a study of T cell changes during pregnancy in multiple sclerosis. Measured with immunoSEQ multiplex PCR; TCRdb has only the in-frame clones, and not every one. The table has about 44,000 clones, 80% to 95% seen once; the top ten hold 1.3%. Sequencing was carried out using peripheral blood. The receptors shown here come from a female donor with multiple sclerosis, enrolled in a pregnancy study.

The chain joins TRBV27 to TRBJ2-1; 14 nucleotides align to TRBD2. Germline CDR1 is MNHEY and CDR2 is SMNVEV (reference sequence). The CDR3 spans 17 residues. Trimming removed 3 bases from V and 3 bases from J; junction bases left unmatched: 4. CDR3 nucleotides: TGTGCCAGCAGTTTGGGACTAGCGGGAGATAACTACAATGAGCAGTTCTTC. It is translated as CASSLGLAGDNYNEQFF.

This sequence joins TRBV4-2 and TRBJ2-4; 11 nucleotides align to TRBD2. With V trimmed by 6 bases and J by 3 bases, 7 bases remained unmatched. This CDR3 contains 16 residues. The germline gives CDR1 LGHNA, CDR2 YNFKEQ. The CDR3 loop reads CASRPTLAGGKNIQYF. The CDR3 bases are TGTGCCAGCAGGCCCACCCTAGCGGGAGGCAAAAACATTCAGTACTTC.

Sample share makes this clone medium-sized. V gene TRBV6-4 combines with J gene TRBJ2-3, with TRBD2 matching over 7 bases. Trimming at V came to 3 bases and at J to 4 bases, leaving 4 bases not matched to a gene. Germline V gives CDR1 MRHNA, CDR2 SNTAGT. The length of the CDR3 is 14 residues. The CDR3 bases are TGTGCCAGCAGTGAACGGGAGGCCCCAGATACGCAGTATTTT. Translation: CASSEREAPDTQYF.

This chain connects TRBV28 to TRBJ2-1; the match to TRBD2 covers 13 bases. Germline trimming cut 5 bases from V and 5 bases from J; bases unmatched to any gene: 15. This CDR3 spans 19 amino acids. The germline V gene has CDR1 MDHEN and CDR2 SYDVKM. The CDR3 DNA sequence: TGTGCCAGCAGTCCCTTTAACCGACTAGCGGGAGGTTTAAACAATGAGCAGTTCTTC. It encodes CASSPFNRLAGGLNNEQFF.

The J gene is TRBJ2-2, the V gene TRBV14; weak D call: TRBD1 (8 bases). This CDR3 region has 17 residues. In germline, CDR1 is SGHDN, CDR2 FVKESK. V was pared by 5 bases and J by 1 base, with 17 bases between. CDR3 sequence (DNA): TGTGCCAGCAGCGAGGGAGCGGGACAGGTGAACACCGGGGAGCTGTTTTTT. Amino acids: CASSEGAGQVNTGELFF. Variable domain in full (rest from reference TRBV14 and TRBJ2-2): EAGVTQFPSHSVIEKGQTVTLRCDPISGHDNLYWYRRVMGKEIKFLLHFVKESKQDESGMPNNRFLAERTGGTYSTLKVQPAELEDSGVYFCASSEGAGQVNTGELFFGEGSRLTVL.

DNA for the CDR3: TGTGCCATCCAAGAGGTGGGGATGAACACTGAAGCTTTCTTT. Amino acids: CAIQEVGMNTEAFF. The genes are TRBV28 and TRBJ1-1; D gene ambiguous. The CDR3 totals 14 residues. V dropped 10 bases and J dropped 0 bases, with 15 bases sitting between them. The germline CDR1 and CDR2 sequences are MDHEN and SYDVKM.

This clone qualifies as medium-sized. The chain joins TRBV19 to TRBJ2-5; D unresolved. CDR3 length: 12 amino acids. V gave up 6 bases and J gave up 4 bases, with 9 bases separating them. The germline V gene has CDR1 LNHDA and CDR2 SQIVND (reference sequence). In nucleotides, the CDR3 is TGTGCCAGTAGACAGTCCGGAGAGACCCAGTACTTC. This translates into CASRQSGETQYF.

The rearrangement uses TRBV6-1 and TRBJ2-1, with D perhaps TRBD2 (6 bases). The CDR3 has 13 residues. Germline V gene data show CDR1 as MNHNS and CDR2 as SASEGT. V was cut by 7 bases and J by 7 bases, with 14 bases left in between. The CDR3, as DNA: TGTGCCAGCATGGGACGGGGGATGAATGAGCAGTTCTTC. Protein: CASMGRGMNEQFF.

The count of this clone is one. CDR3 DNA sequence: TGTGCCAGCAGTTTCCTCGCCGGGCGAAGGGACACTGAAGCTTTCTTT. This translates into CASSFLAGRRDTEAFF. This chain uses TRBV6-5 with TRBJ1-1; no definite D call. Germline V gene lookup returns CDR1 MNHEY and CDR2 SVGAGI. This CDR3 has 16 residues. V was trimmed by 4 bases and J by 3 bases, leaving 18 bases between them.

The CDR3 here is CSVEDQEGKGGYTF. The CDR3 region has the DNA TGCAGCGTTGAAGATCAGGAGGGGAAGGGTGGCTACACCTTC. The chain joins TRBV29-1 to TRBJ1-2, with D possibly TRBD1 on 5 matching bases. Trimming pared 0 bases from V and 7 bases from J, leaving 15 bases between. This CDR3 contains 14 residues. Germline CDR1 is SQVTM and CDR2 is ANQGSEA.

This chain connects TRBV5-1 to TRBJ2-1; D is perhaps TRBD2 (6 bases). Germline CDR1 SGHRS, CDR2 YFSETQ. The CDR3 contains 15 residues. Deletions cut 6 bases from V and 8 bases from J, with 21 bases between. This CDR3 is CASKLELTRSHEQFF. The CDR3 nucleotides are TGCGCCAGCAAACTGGAGTTGACTAGATCGCATGAGCAGTTCTTC.

This clone was seen only a few times. J is TRBJ1-5 and V is TRBV30; 7 bases align to TRBD1. The CDR3 spans 13 residues. Per the germline V gene, CDR1 is GTSNPN and CDR2 is SVGIG (reference sequence). V was pared by 5 bases and J by 4 bases, with 5 bases of the junction left unmatched. CDR3 nucleotide sequence: TGTGCCTGGGACAGGGATCCTAATCAGCCCCAGCATTTT. It encodes CAWDRDPNQPQHF.

The chain links TRBV9 to TRBJ2-1; 13 bases line up with TRBD2. The CDR3 is 15 amino acids. With V trimmed by 4 bases and J by 6 bases, 4 bases remained unmatched. From germline, CDR1 is SGDLS and CDR2 YYNGEE. CDR3 coding DNA: TGTGCCAGCAGCCCTTGGACTAGCGGGAGCAATGAGCAGTTCTTC. Protein: CASSPWTSGSNEQFF.

V is TRBV2 and J is TRBJ1-4, with 7 nucleotides matching TRBD1. The CDR3 has 14 amino acids. V was clipped by 6 bases and J by 7 bases; unmatched bases: 8. Germline V gene data show CDR1 as SNHLY and CDR2 as FYNNEI. The CDR3 is CASSDRQGGEKLFF. CDR3 DNA: TGTGCCAGCAGCGACCGACAGGGAGGTGAAAAACTGTTTTTT.

The chain has TRBV5-8 and TRBJ2-7, with 7 positions matching TRBD1. Germline lookup yields CDR1 SGHTS and CDR2 YDEGEE. This CDR3 has 13 residues. V lost 7 bases and J lost 5; bases outside the gene matches: 9. The CDR3 region has the DNA TGTGCCAGCTGGAGACAGGGTTCCCACGAGCAGTACTTC. This translates into CASWRQGSHEQYF.

In its sample, this clone was seen once. J is TRBJ2-7 and V is TRBV5-6; the match to TRBD1 covers 7 bases. The CDR3 loop spans 15 amino acids. Per the germline V gene, CDR1 is SGHDT and CDR2 is YYEEEE. J lost 3 bases, V lost 6 bases, and 12 bases had no gene match. The CDR3 loop reads CASTFGGTVNYEQYF. Here the CDR3 DNA reads TGTGCCAGCACCTTCGGTGGGACAGTCAACTACGAGCAGTACTTC.

The chain uses TRBV27 and TRBJ1-4; D is perhaps TRBD1 (5 bases). The germline V gene has CDR1 MNHEY and CDR2 SMNVEV (reference sequence). With 2 bases removed from V and 8 bases from J, the gap between germline ends came to 12 bases. The CDR3 has 14 residues. CDR3 loop: CASSLRGGGEKLFF. DNA of the CDR3: TGTGCCAGCAGTTTAAGGGGCGGCGGCGAAAAACTGTTTTTT.

The chain employs TRBV4-1 and TRBJ2-1; D may be TRBD2 (6 bases). Trimming left V 2 bases short and J 4 bases short, with 15 bases between. CDR1 is MGHRA and CDR2 is YSYEKL in the germline V gene. The CDR3 has 16 amino acids. The DNA for the CDR3 is TGCGCCAGCAGCCAAACCCGGGACGGGAGATACAATGAGCAGTTCTTC. Amino acids: CASSQTRDGRYNEQFF.

The chain carries TRBV5-4 and TRBJ1-1, with TRBD1 matching over 9 bases. The CDR3 runs 17 residues. V shed 4 bases, J shed 6 bases, and the junction held 16 bases outside the gene matches. Germline CDR1 SGHNT, CDR2 YYREEE (reference sequence). In DNA, the CDR3 is TGTGCCAGCAGCACGCCGACAGGGGGGATGGTCTCCGCTGAAGCTTTCTTT. This translates into CASSTPTGGMVSAEAFF. The entire variable domain, with the rest obtained from reference TRBV5-4 and TRBJ1-1, is as follows: ETGVTQSPTHLIKTRGQQVTLRCSSQSGHNTVSWYQQALGQGPQFIFQYYREEENGRGNFPPRFSGLQFPNYSSELNVNALELDDSALYLCASSTPTGGMVSAEAFFGQGTRLTVV.

This chain links TRBV5-4 with TRBJ1-1; TRBD1 aligns across 11 bases. Germline V gene sequence: CDR1 SGHNT, CDR2 YYREEE (reference sequence). V lost 4 bases, J lost 4 bases, and 6 bases stayed unmatched. The CDR3 has 15 residues. The CDR3, as DNA: TGTGCCAGCAGCATCGGACAGGGGGCACCCACTGAAGCTTTCTTT. This gives the protein CASSIGQGAPTEAFF.

The CDR3 DNA sequence: TGTGCCAGCACCATGACCGGGAATAGGGGGAGCTCCTACGAGCAGTACTTC. It yields the protein CASTMTGNRGSSYEQYF. The rearrangement links TRBV27 to TRBJ2-7, with D tentatively TRBD1 (6 bases). Trimming shortened V by 7 bases and J by 0 bases, and 22 bases separated the two germline ends. CDR3 length: 17 residues. Germline V lookup: CDR1 MNHEY, CDR2 SMNVEV (reference sequence).

This clone came up a few times. V gene TRBV7-9 combines with J gene TRBJ1-2; D is undetermined. The CDR3 contains 14 residues. Germline CDR1 is SEHNR and CDR2 is FQNEAQ (reference sequence). V was trimmed by 5 bases and J by 4 bases, leaving 14 bases between them. CDR3 region: CASSRSWGSYGYTF. CDR3 DNA: TGTGCCAGCAGCCGCTCGTGGGGTTCCTATGGCTACACCTTC.

This chain connects TRBV5-1 to TRBJ2-1, with D unclear. The V gene's germline CDR1 is SGHRS and CDR2 YFSETQ. The CDR3 contains 13 residues. Deletions cut 1 base from V and 8 bases from J, with 10 bases between. CDR3 sequence reads: CASSLRGPDEQFF. The DNA for the CDR3 is TGCGCCAGCAGCTTGCGTGGACCCGATGAGCAGTTCTTC.

The chain recombines TRBV7-2 with TRBJ2-3; no reliable D call. In germline, CDR1 is SGHTA, CDR2 FQGNSA. V lost 5 bases and J lost 6, with 12 bases in between. CDR3 length: 13 amino acids. CDR3 protein: CASSPYVADTQYF. The CDR3 coding sequence is TGTGCCAGCAGCCCGTACGTTGCGGATACGCAGTATTTT.

The chain employs TRBV19 and TRBJ1-1; D might be TRBD1 (5 bases). CDR1 LNHDA and CDR2 SQIVND come from the germline V gene (reference sequence). Trimming took 6 bases from V and 1 from J, leaving 9 bases between them. There are 13 residues in the CDR3. The CDR3 nucleotides read TGTGCCAGTAGCAAGACAGAGAACACTGAAGCTTTCTTT. Amino acid sequence: CASSKTENTEAFF. Full variable domain (missing parts from reference TRBV19 and TRBJ1-1): DGGITQSPKYLFRKEGQNVTLSCEQNLNHDAMYWYRQDPGQGLRLIYYSQIVNDFQKGDIAEGYSVSREKKESFPLTVTSAQKNPTAFYLCASSKTENTEAFFGQGTRLTVV.

V gene TRBV5-6 combines with J gene TRBJ2-5; a weak D match, TRBD2 (5 bases). Deletions cut 5 bases from V and 1 base from J, with 12 bases between. The CDR3 is 14 amino acids. CDR1 and CDR2 from the germline V gene are SGHDT and YYEEEE. As DNA, the CDR3 is TGTGCCAGCAGAATGGCGGGCAGCCAAGAGACCCAGTACTTC. Protein product: CASRMAGSQETQYF. Supplemented by reference TRBV5-6 and TRBJ2-5, the full variable domain reads DAGVTQSPTHLIKTRGQQVTLRCSPKSGHDTVSWYQQALGQGPQFIFQYYEEEERQRGNFPDRFSGHQFPNYSSELNVNALLLGDSALYLCASRMAGSQETQYFGPGTRLLVL.

The chain couples TRBV18 to TRBJ2-5; unclear D gene. Between the trimmed V and J ends, which lost 0 bases and 1 base, there was a span of 9 bases. This CDR3 has 15 residues. Per the germline V gene, CDR1 is KGHSH and CDR2 is LQKENI. The CDR3 region is CASSPPRRLQETQYF. In DNA, the CDR3 is TGTGCCAGCTCACCACCGAGACGGCTCCAAGAGACCCAGTACTTC.